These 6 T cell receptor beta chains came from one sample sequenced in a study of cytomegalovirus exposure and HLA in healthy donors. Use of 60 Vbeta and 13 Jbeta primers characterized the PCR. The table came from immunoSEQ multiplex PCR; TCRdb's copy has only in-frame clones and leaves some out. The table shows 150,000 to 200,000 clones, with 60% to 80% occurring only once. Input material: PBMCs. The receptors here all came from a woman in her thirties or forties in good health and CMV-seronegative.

CDR3 DNA sequence: TGCGCCAGCAGCCGGTTAGCGGGAGGGCCCTACGAGCAGTACTTC. It encodes CASSRLAGGPYEQYF. The V call is TRBV4-1, the J call TRBJ2-7; 11 bases align to TRBD2. V lost 4 bases and J lost 2; bases outside the gene matches: 4. CDR3 length: 15 amino acids. CDR1 MGHRA and CDR2 YSYEKL come from the germline V gene.

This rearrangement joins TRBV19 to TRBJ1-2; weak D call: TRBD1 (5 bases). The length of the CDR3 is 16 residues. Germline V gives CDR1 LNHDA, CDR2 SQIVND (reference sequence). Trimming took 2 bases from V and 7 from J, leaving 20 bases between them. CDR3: CASSIIRGTKDGGYTF. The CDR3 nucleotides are TGTGCCAGTAGTATAATTCGGGGGACTAAAGACGGTGGCTACACCTTC.

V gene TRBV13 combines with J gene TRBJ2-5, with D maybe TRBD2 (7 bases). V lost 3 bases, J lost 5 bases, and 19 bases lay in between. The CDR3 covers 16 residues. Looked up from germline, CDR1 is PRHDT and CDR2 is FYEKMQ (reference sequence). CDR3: CASSLVGGGPSETQYF. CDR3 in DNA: TGTGCCAGCAGCTTGGTTGGGGGGGGGCCCTCGGAGACCCAGTACTTC.

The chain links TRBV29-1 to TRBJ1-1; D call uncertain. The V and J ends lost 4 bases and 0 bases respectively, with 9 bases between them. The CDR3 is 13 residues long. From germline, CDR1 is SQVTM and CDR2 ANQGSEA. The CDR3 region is CSVASLMNTEAFF. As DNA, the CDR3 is TGCAGCGTTGCCTCACTTATGAACACTGAAGCTTTCTTT.

The CDR3 region is CASSADYNYGYTF. The CDR3 bases are TGTGCCAGCAGCGCAGACTATAACTATGGCTACACCTTC. The chain is built from TRBV5-6 and TRBJ1-2; D call uncertain. Trimming cost V 4 bases and J 1 base, with 8 bases left between them. CDR3 length: 13 residues. Germline V lookup: CDR1 SGHDT, CDR2 YYEEEE.

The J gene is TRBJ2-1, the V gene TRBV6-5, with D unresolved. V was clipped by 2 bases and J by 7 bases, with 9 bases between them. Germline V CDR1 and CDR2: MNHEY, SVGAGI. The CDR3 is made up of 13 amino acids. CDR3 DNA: TGTGCCAGCAGTTACGGAAGGAGTAATGAGCAGTTCTTC. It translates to CASSYGRSNEQFF.